The 9 T cell receptor beta chains below were found in one sample sequenced in a study of cytomegalovirus exposure and HLA in healthy donors. Data came from immunoSEQ multiplex PCR; TCRdb stores just in-frame clones and leaves some out. The sample contains some 210,000 clones, around 78% of which appear only once. What was sequenced was PBMCs. These receptors all stem from a woman younger than 35 in good health and CMV-seronegative.

The CDR3 spells CASSQEALAGAVGELFF. CDR3 DNA sequence: TGCGCCAGCAGCCAAGAAGCGCTAGCGGGAGCGGTCGGGGAGCTGTTTTTT. The chain links TRBV4-1 to TRBJ2-2, with 10 bases fitting TRBD2. Germline assignment: CDR1 MGHRA and CDR2 YSYEKL. The CDR3 sequence is 17 residues long. V shed 0 bases, J shed 7 bases, and the junction held 8 bases outside the gene matches.

Written as DNA, the CDR3 is TGTGCCAGCAGCGGAGGGGGCGGTGGTCAGCCCCAGCATTTT. It translates to CASSGGGGGQPQHF. The chain is built from TRBV9 and TRBJ1-5; 7 nucleotides agree with TRBD1. The V gene's germline CDR1 is SGDLS and CDR2 YYNGEE. This CDR3 comprises 14 residues. Trimming took 3 bases from V and 6 from J; bases not matched to a gene: 6. The full variable domain, with the rest looked up from reference TRBV9 and TRBJ1-5, is DSGVTQTPKHLITATGQRVTLRCSPRSGDLSVYWYQQSLDQGLQFLIQYYNGEERAKGNILERFSAQQFPDLHSELNLSSLELGDSALYFCASSGGGGGQPQHFGDGTRLSIL.

The CDR3 sequence is CASSPRRVNEKLFF. CDR3 coding DNA: TGTGCCAGCAGTCCTCGACGGGTTAATGAAAAACTGTTTTTT. This chain uses TRBV28 with TRBJ1-4; D remains ambiguous. The CDR3 covers 14 residues. The germline V and J ends were trimmed by 5 bases and 4 bases, with 11 bases remaining between them. CDR1 and CDR2 from the germline V gene are MDHEN and SYDVKM.

This sequence joins TRBV7-7 and TRBJ2-1; tentatively, D is TRBD1 (5 bases). V lost 0 bases, J lost 2 bases, and 11 bases lay in between. Germline V gene data show CDR1 as SSHAT and CDR2 as FNYEAQ (reference sequence). The CDR3 runs to 16 residues. The CDR3 DNA is TGTGCCAGCAGCTTAGCCCCGTCACAGGCCTACAATGAGCAGTTCTTC. This sequence encodes CASSLAPSQAYNEQFF. The entire variable domain, with the rest obtained from reference TRBV7-7 and TRBJ2-1, is as follows: GAGVSQSPRYKVTKRGQDVTLRCDPISSHATLYWYQQALGQGPEFLTYFNYEAQPDKSGLPSDRFSAERPEGSISTLTIQRTEQRDSAMYRCASSLAPSQAYNEQFFGPGTRLTVL.

The chain joins TRBV15 to TRBJ1-1; a weak D match, TRBD1 (6 bases). CDR1 and CDR2 (germline): LNHNV, YYDKDF (reference sequence). CDR3 length: 15 amino acids. The V end was cut by 7 bases, the J end by 5 bases, with 20 bases between. The CDR3 spells CATTPWAGRGTEAFF. In nucleotides, the CDR3 is TGTGCCACCACCCCTTGGGCAGGGAGGGGGACTGAAGCTTTCTTT. The entire variable domain, with the rest obtained from reference TRBV15 and TRBJ1-1, is as follows: DAMVIQNPRYQVTQFGKPVTLSCSQTLNHNVMYWYQQKSSQAPKLLFHYYDKDFNNEADTPDNFQSRRPNTSFCFLDIRSPGLGDTAMYLCATTPWAGRGTEAFFGQGTRLTVV.

This chain links TRBV11-2 with TRBJ2-1, with TRBD2 matching 10 bases. V lost 5 bases and J lost 5; bases outside the gene matches: 6. Germline V gene sequence: CDR1 SGHAT, CDR2 FQNNGV. The CDR3 spans 15 residues. CDR3 DNA: TGTGCCAGCAGCCCCGGTAGCGGGAGGAACAATGAGCAGTTCTTC. Amino acids: CASSPGSGRNNEQFF.

This rearrangement joins TRBV11-2 to TRBJ2-3; TRBD1 agrees at 9 bases. The V gene end was trimmed by 5 bases and the J gene end by 3 bases; junction bases not matched to a gene: 6. The CDR3 has 15 residues. Germline V gives CDR1 SGHAT, CDR2 FQNNGV. The CDR3 region has the DNA TGTGCCAGCAGCCGTACAGGGGGCAGAACAGATACGCAGTATTTT. As protein: CASSRTGGRTDTQYF.

This clone came up a few times. V usage is TRBV2 and J usage is TRBJ2-7, with D perhaps matching TRBD1 (6 bases). Germline CDR1 is SNHLY and CDR2 is FYNNEI. This CDR3 is 13 amino acids long. V lost 7 bases and J 3 bases, leaving 13 bases between the germline ends. CDR3 DNA sequence: TGTGCCAGCAAGCAGGGGCCGATCTACGAGCAGTACTTC. Translated: CASKQGPIYEQYF.

The V and J genes are TRBV5-1 and TRBJ2-1; 10 bases fit TRBD2. The J segment lost 4 bases and the V segment lost 4 bases, leaving 8 bases of the junction unmatched. The CDR3 loop spans 16 amino acids. Germline V gene lookup returns CDR1 SGHRS and CDR2 YFSETQ. CDR3: CASSLLGGLAYNEQFF. CDR3 nucleotide sequence: TGCGCCAGCAGCCTGCTCGGGGGACTAGCGTACAATGAGCAGTTCTTC.